Presented here are 7 T cell receptor beta chains from one specimen sequenced in a study of radiotherapy plus CTLA-4 blockade in lung cancer (dated by TCRdb to the late 2010s). Library preparation used the immunoSEQ multiplex PCR assay. TCRdb obtained this table from immuneACCESS and retained in-frame rearrangements with V and J assigned. These tables miss some clones; where compared with another copy, unresolved V genes account for less than half of the shortfall, and the remainder is unexplained. This sample comprises about 68,000 clones, around 80% of them detected only once. 10% of the sample is held by the ten biggest clonotypes. Specimen: peripheral blood, collected from a patient treated with radiotherapy plus ipilimumab. The source of these receptors is a human donor with non-small cell lung cancer who had a complete response to radiotherapy plus ipilimumab.

The rearrangement joins TRBV4-2 to TRBJ2-3; D is possibly TRBD2 (6 bases). V lost 0 bases and J 0 bases, leaving 16 bases between the germline ends. Germline V gene lookup returns CDR1 LGHNA and CDR2 YNFKEQ. The CDR3 totals 18 residues. CDR3 DNA sequence: TGTGCCAGCAGCCAAGATCTTGTCGCGGGACTTAGCACAGATACGCAGTATTTT. This translates into CASSQDLVAGLSTDTQYF.

This clone showed up just once. The rearrangement uses TRBV11-2 and TRBJ1-2; TRBD1 might be the D (6 bases). The V gene lost 3 bases and the J gene lost 3 bases, with 26 bases spanning the gap. The CDR3 length is 19 residues. Germline CDR1 is SGHAT and CDR2 is FQNNGV. The CDR3 here is CASSFKGTSTNISHYGYTF. The CDR3 DNA sequence: TGTGCCAGCAGCTTTAAAGGGACATCAACAAACATCTCCCACTATGGCTACACCTTC.

The sample holds one count of this clone. The chain is built from TRBV14 and TRBJ2-1, with 10 bases lining up with TRBD2. The trim removed 3 bases at V and 3 bases at J, leaving 5 bases unmatched. From germline, CDR1 is SGHDN and CDR2 FVKESK. CDR3 length: 16 amino acids. In DNA form, the CDR3 reads TGTGCCAGCAGCCATTGGACTAGCGGACTCTACAATGAGCAGTTCTTC. Its protein is CASSHWTSGLYNEQFF.

This chain connects TRBV18 to TRBJ2-2, with 8 nucleotides matching TRBD1. Losses at the gene ends were 3 bases for V and 4 bases for J; bases not matched to a gene: 4. This CDR3 has 15 residues. CDR1 and CDR2 (germline): KGHSH, LQKENI. As DNA, the CDR3 is TGTGCCAGCTCACCGCAGGGGGCCGGCACCGGGGAGCTGTTTTTT. It yields the protein CASSPQGAGTGELFF.

This clone appeared a few times. The chain links TRBV7-2 to TRBJ2-5; D is uncertain. V lost 4 bases, J lost 7 bases, and 10 bases lay in between. CDR1 SGHTA and CDR2 FQGNSA come from the germline V gene. This CDR3 spans 12 amino acids. The CDR3 bases are TGTGCCAGCAGCTCCGAGGTCCGGACCCAGTACTTC. Its translation is CASSSEVRTQYF.

J is TRBJ1-2 and V is TRBV27, with 9 bases identical to TRBD1. J lost 4 bases, V lost 6 bases, and 12 bases had no gene match. Germline V gene data show CDR1 as MNHEY and CDR2 as SMNVEV (reference sequence). CDR3 size: 16 residues. The CDR3 DNA sequence: TGTGCCAGCAGCCTCGTTCCCGGGACAGGGTCCTATGGCTACACCTTC. The encoded protein is CASSLVPGTGSYGYTF.

The rearrangement links TRBV7-2 to TRBJ1-3; a possible D gene is TRBD1 (6 bases). The germline V and J ends were trimmed by 4 bases and 0 bases, with 13 bases remaining between them. This CDR3 comprises 16 residues. Germline V gene sequence: CDR1 SGHTA, CDR2 FQGNSA. CDR3 coding DNA: TGTGCCAGCAGCTCCTGGACAGTTGGCTCTGGAAACACCATATATTTT. This encodes CASSSWTVGSGNTIYF. Supplemented by reference TRBV7-2 and TRBJ1-3, the full variable domain reads GAGVSQSPSNKVTEKGKDVELRCDPISGHTALYWYRQSLGQGLEFLIYFQGNSAPDKSGLPSDRFSAERTGGSVSTLTIQRTQQEDSAVYLCASSSWTVGSGNTIYFGEGSWLTVV.